Listed here are 27 T cell receptor beta chains from one sample, sequenced in a study of CD8+ T cells in alopecia areata. RNA extraction and reverse transcription yielded cDNA as sequencing template. The table came from immunoSEQ multiplex PCR; TCRdb's copy has only in-frame clones and leaves some out. The table shows under 250,000 clones, with approximately 61% occurring only once. The source material was CD4+ T cells sorted from blood, sampled at week 0. The receptors derive from a human donor with alopecia areata.

This chain connects TRBV9 to TRBJ2-3, with 12 bases aligning to TRBD2. The trim removed 0 bases at V and 2 bases at J, leaving 1 base unmatched. CDR1 is SGDLS and CDR2 is YYNGEE in the germline V gene. The CDR3 has 16 amino acids. The CDR3: CASSVGLAGATDTQYF. CDR3 bases: TGTGCCAGCAGCGTAGGACTAGCGGGGGCCACAGATACGCAGTATTTT.

The V call is TRBV10-3, the J call TRBJ2-1; no clear D. The germline V gene encodes CDR1 ENHRY and CDR2 SYGVKD. The CDR3 sequence is 11 residues long. V lost 2 bases to trimming and J lost 9 bases, with 5 bases between them. The CDR3 bases are TGTGCCATCAGTGAGGTCGGTGAGCAGTTCTTC. This translates into CAISEVGEQFF.

The chain is built from TRBV9 and TRBJ2-7; the match to TRBD2 covers 8 bases. The CDR3 runs to 15 residues. The germline CDR1 and CDR2 sequences are SGDLS and YYNGEE. The V and J ends lost 0 bases and 5 bases, in that order; junction bases with no gene match: 7. The CDR3: CASSVAPQAGDEQYF. In nucleotides, the CDR3 is TGTGCCAGCAGCGTAGCTCCCCAAGCGGGAGACGAGCAGTACTTC.

The chain is built from TRBV7-9 and TRBJ2-1, with TRBD2 matching over 7 bases. In germline, CDR1 is SEHNR, CDR2 FQNEAQ (reference sequence). Trimming cost V 5 bases and J 0 bases; bases outside gene matches: 7. The CDR3 is 16 residues long. The CDR3 protein is CASSQDLAGSYNEQFF. DNA for the CDR3: TGTGCCAGCAGCCAAGATTTAGCGGGCTCCTACAATGAGCAGTTCTTC.

V gene TRBV6-5 combines with J gene TRBJ2-7, with D perhaps matching TRBD1 (6 bases). With 8 bases removed from V and 7 bases from J, the gap between germline ends came to 18 bases. The CDR3 extends over 13 amino acids. In germline, CDR1 is MNHEY, CDR2 SVGAGI. The CDR3 DNA reads TGTGCCAGCGGGGAACAGGGAGTGCGTGAGCAGTACTTC. Its protein product is CASGEQGVREQYF.

V and J are TRBV29-1 and TRBJ1-2; 9 bases are a match to TRBD1. Germline CDR1 is SQVTM and CDR2 is ANQGSEA. With 5 bases clipped from V and 7 bases from J, the junction kept 8 bases outside the gene matches. This CDR3 contains 13 residues. The CDR3 sequence: CSVPPRDRVGYTF. The CDR3 coding sequence is TGCAGCGTTCCCCCCCGGGACAGGGTTGGCTACACCTTC.

The rearrangement uses TRBV4-2 and TRBJ1-1; D remains ambiguous. CDR1 and CDR2 (germline): LGHNA, YNFKEQ. CDR3 size: 19 residues. Trimming removed 0 bases at V and 0 bases at J, with 20 bases between. CDR3 residues: CASSQDRGENFFMNTEAFF. The CDR3 nucleotides read TGTGCCAGCAGCCAAGATCGTGGGGAAAACTTCTTCATGAACACTGAAGCTTTCTTT.

The CDR3 sequence is CASSLGGLAATKNIQYF. CDR3 nucleotide sequence: TGCGCCAGCAGCTTGGGTGGGCTGGCAGCTACGAAAAACATTCAGTACTTC. The V and J genes are TRBV5-1 and TRBJ2-4, with D uncertain. This CDR3 spans 17 amino acids. V lost 0 bases and J 4 bases, leaving 17 bases between the germline ends. The germline CDR1 and CDR2 sequences are SGHRS and YFSETQ. The full variable domain, completed using reference TRBV5-1 and TRBJ2-4, is KAGVTQTPRYLIKTRGQQVTLSCSPISGHRSVSWYQQTPGQGLQFLFEYFSETQRNKGNFPGRFSGRQFSNSRSEMNVSTLELGDSALYLCASSLGGLAATKNIQYFGAGTRLSVL.

The genes are TRBV5-1 and TRBJ1-6; D is uncertain. Trimming cost V 1 base and J 8 bases, with 7 bases left between them. The V gene's germline CDR1 is SGHRS and CDR2 YFSETQ. The CDR3 contains 13 residues. This CDR3 reads CASSLLLDSPLHF. The DNA for the CDR3 is TGCGCCAGCAGCTTGCTTCTAGATTCACCCCTCCACTTT.

V usage is TRBV30 and J usage is TRBJ2-5; possible D gene TRBD2, 5 bases. Trimming removed 8 bases from V and 0 bases from J, with 16 bases in between. Per germline, CDR1 GTSNPN and CDR2 SVGIG (reference sequence). This CDR3 region has 14 residues. Here the CDR3 reads CARDSRTDQETQYF. The CDR3 DNA reads TGTGCCCGGGATAGCAGAACAGACCAAGAGACCCAGTACTTC.

The gene calls are TRBV7-2 and TRBJ2-2; possible D gene TRBD2, 6 bases. This CDR3 has 18 residues. The V and J ends lost 1 base and 1 base respectively, with 16 bases between them. The germline gives CDR1 SGHTA, CDR2 FQGNSA. The DNA for the CDR3 is TGTGCCAGCAGCTTAGAGTATAGGGCGGGGCGGAACACCGGGGAGCTGTTTTTT. The encoded protein is CASSLEYRAGRNTGELFF.

The chain recombines TRBV19 with TRBJ2-6, with 9 positions matching TRBD1. CDR1 and CDR2 (germline): LNHDA, SQIVND (reference sequence). This CDR3 spans 15 amino acids. Trimming removed 10 bases from V and 2 bases from J; junction bases left unmatched: 6. The CDR3 loop reads CATRTGVTGANVLTF. CDR3 DNA: TGTGCCACCAGGACAGGGGTGACTGGGGCCAACGTCCTGACTTTC.

This CDR3 is CASSDSETGGSYGYTF. CDR3 sequence (DNA): TGCGCCAGCAGTGATTCCGAGACAGGGGGCTCCTATGGCTACACCTTC. The rearrangement links TRBV10-1 to TRBJ1-2; TRBD1 aligns across 10 bases. Germline trimming cut 3 bases from V and 4 bases from J; bases unmatched to any gene: 8. The CDR3 sequence is 16 residues long. The germline gives CDR1 WNHNN, CDR2 SYGVQD (reference sequence).

The chain uses TRBV4-1 and TRBJ2-7; perhaps D is TRBD1 or TRBD2 (5 bases each). The CDR3 has 15 residues. V lost 1 base to trimming and J lost 6 bases, with 16 bases between them. Germline-derived CDR1 and CDR2 are MGHRA and YSYEKL. CDR3: CASSQGIRGQGEQYF. In DNA, the CDR3 is TGCGCCAGCAGCCAAGGCATTAGAGGGCAGGGCGAGCAGTACTTC.

The V call is TRBV6-1, the J call TRBJ2-3; TRBD2 agrees at 8 bases. CDR1 is MNHNS, CDR2 SASEGT, per germline. Trimming removed 3 bases from V and 2 bases from J; junction bases left unmatched: 7. The CDR3 contains 16 residues. The CDR3 reads CASSETSESLTDTQYF. In DNA, the CDR3 is TGTGCCAGCAGTGAGACTAGCGAGAGCCTCACAGATACGCAGTATTTT.

The chain recombines TRBV2 with TRBJ2-7; TRBD2 matches at 7 bases. CDR3 length: 13 residues. Germline V gene sequence: CDR1 SNHLY, CDR2 FYNNEI. The CDR3 region has the DNA TGTGCAGTCACCCTAGCGGATACCTACGAGCAGTACTTC. Encoded protein: CAVTLADTYEQYF.

The chain couples TRBV4-1 to TRBJ2-5; D may be TRBD2 (6 bases). This CDR3 comprises 16 residues. CDR1 is MGHRA and CDR2 is YSYEKL in the germline V gene. V was pared by 3 bases and J by 1 base, with 15 bases between. CDR3 region: CASSQWGVRSQETQYF. DNA for the CDR3: TGCGCCAGCAGCCAGTGGGGGGTCAGGAGCCAAGAGACCCAGTACTTC.

V usage is TRBV6-1 and J usage is TRBJ2-7, with 9 bases lining up with TRBD1. Trimming took 3 bases from V and 3 from J; bases not matched to a gene: 3. Germline V gives CDR1 MNHNS, CDR2 SASEGT. The length of the CDR3 is 14 residues. DNA of the CDR3: TGTGCCAGCAGTGACCGGACAGGGGTCTACGAGCAGTACTTC. Translating it yields CASSDRTGVYEQYF.

This clone is a singleton in its sample. The rearrangement joins TRBV29-1 to TRBJ1-2; D uncertain. CDR1 and CDR2 from the germline V gene are SQVTM and ANQGSEA. The ends were cut back, 3 bases at V and 1 base at J, with 6 bases in the middle. The CDR3 length is 12 residues. This chain's CDR3 is CSVEGYNYGYTF. CDR3 DNA: TGCAGCGTTGAGGGGTATAACTATGGCTACACCTTC.

This clone showed up just a few times. This chain joins TRBV5-1 and TRBJ2-3; the match to TRBD2 covers 12 bases. The CDR3 contains 15 residues. The V gene's germline CDR1 is SGHRS and CDR2 YFSETQ. Trimming took 3 bases from V and 4 from J; bases not matched to a gene: 3. CDR3 in amino acids: CASSWASGGADTQYF. The CDR3 nucleotides are TGCGCCAGCAGCTGGGCTAGCGGGGGGGCAGATACGCAGTATTTT. The complete variable domain, with remaining parts taken from reference TRBV5-1 and TRBJ2-3, reads KAGVTQTPRYLIKTRGQQVTLSCSPISGHRSVSWYQQTPGQGLQFLFEYFSETQRNKGNFPGRFSGRQFSNSRSEMNVSTLELGDSALYLCASSWASGGADTQYFGPGTRLTVL.

This chain links TRBV7-9 with TRBJ1-2; D might be TRBD1 (5 bases). This CDR3 has 14 residues. CDR1 SEHNR and CDR2 FQNEAQ come from the germline V gene (reference sequence). The ends were cut back, 5 bases at V and 4 bases at J, with 14 bases in the middle. DNA of the CDR3: TGTGCCAGCAGCAATGGGGACCGTTCCTATGGCTACACCTTC. It is translated as CASSNGDRSYGYTF. The full variable domain, completed using reference TRBV7-9 and TRBJ1-2, is DTGVSQNPRHKITKRGQNVTFRCDPISEHNRLYWYRQTLGQGPEFLTYFQNEAQLEKSRLLSDRFSAERPKGSFSTLEIQRTEQGDSAMYLCASSNGDRSYGYTFGSGTRLTVV.

This clone was detected once. The CDR3 region has the DNA TGTGCCATCAGTGCAGTCATGACCGGCGGCTACACCTTC. This encodes CAISAVMTGGYTF. The V and J genes are TRBV10-3 and TRBJ1-2; D unclear. This CDR3 has 13 residues. Per germline, CDR1 ENHRY and CDR2 SYGVKD. V shed 4 bases and J shed 8 bases, with 14 bases lying between them.

The CDR3 spells CASSLVFEQYF. CDR3 in DNA: TGTGCCAGCAGCTTGGTATTCGAGCAGTACTTC. The genes are TRBV5-6 and TRBJ2-7, with D unresolved. CDR1 is SGHDT, CDR2 YYEEEE, per germline. This CDR3 spans 11 amino acids. The V end lost 0 bases, the J end lost 6 bases, and 4 bases lay between the germline ends.

The sample holds a few counts of this clone. This rearrangement joins TRBV19 to TRBJ1-1; D gene unclear. CDR1 is LNHDA and CDR2 is SQIVND in the germline V gene (reference sequence). The length of the CDR3 is 12 residues. Trimming cost V 7 bases and J 6 bases, with 12 bases left between them. The CDR3 spells CASKGGYPEAFF. CDR3 DNA sequence: TGTGCCAGTAAGGGAGGATACCCTGAAGCTTTCTTT.

This chain uses TRBV4-2 with TRBJ1-1; 8 bases are shared with TRBD1. Germline V gene sequence: CDR1 LGHNA, CDR2 YNFKEQ. The junction had 2 bases not matched to a gene; V was cut back by 4 bases and J by 1 base. This CDR3 is 14 amino acids long. The CDR3 nucleotides read TGTGCCAGCAGCCGCGGACAGGGGAACACTGAAGCTTTCTTT. Its protein is CASSRGQGNTEAFF.

The V call is TRBV7-2, the J call TRBJ1-1; the D is unclear. V lost 6 bases to trimming and J lost 1 base, with 12 bases between them. Germline values: CDR1 SGHTA, CDR2 FQGNSA. This CDR3 spans 14 amino acids. CDR3 nucleotides: TGTGCCAGCAGGCGGACGAATTCGAACACTGAAGCTTTCTTT. This translates into CASRRTNSNTEAFF.

This chain joins TRBV4-2 and TRBJ2-1, with D tentatively TRBD1 or TRBD2 (5 bases each). Germline CDR1 LGHNA, CDR2 YNFKEQ. V was clipped by 8 bases and J by 0 bases, with 8 bases between them. The CDR3 totals 13 residues. CDR3 amino acids: CASWDRSYNEQFF. The CDR3 DNA sequence: TGTGCCAGCTGGGACCGCTCCTACAATGAGCAGTTCTTC.